The entry below gives a single TCR beta chain sequence along with its context. Its antigen remains unknown. These data originate in a study of shared clonotypes between healthy human individuals. Cells designated naive CD8 were CD45RO-negative and were positively selected for CCR7, with terminally differentiated effector memory CD45RA+ cells excluded. The table came from immunoSEQ multiplex PCR; TCRdb's copy has only in-frame clones and leaves some out. The sample carries about 2.2 million clones, 90% to 95% recorded once. The germline gives CDR1 SNHLY, CDR2 FYNNEI. V dropped 7 bases and J dropped 2 bases, with 17 bases sitting between them. CDR3 length equals 15 residues. The study's findings and limits: Sampling included only blood; tissue repertoires likely differ. The study generally estimated greater richness for naive than memory subsets.

Specimen: naive CD8+ T cells from PBMCs. The clonotype comes from a man aged 18 to 35 in good health. Some clones in this sample may be carry-over from other donors' samples. This chain uses TRBV2 with TRBJ2-5, with D unclear. CDR3 bases: TGTGCCAGCAACCAGCAAGACGTGCGACAAGAGACCCAGTACTTC. It translates to CASNQQDVRQETQYF.